Here is one T cell receptor beta chain with its context. As yet, its antigen is unknown. The record originates from a study of response to subunit inactivated influenza vaccine. Study observations and caveats: Authors suggested each seasonal flu vaccination may recruit only limited numbers of new T cells.

A single record per CDR3 protein comes from TCRdb applying MiXCR to the RT-PCR reads. This sample has hundreds of thousands of distinct CDR3 sequences, with 14% found just once. Germline V lookup: CDR1 DFQATT, CDR2 SNEGSKA (reference sequence). V lost 5 bases and J lost 8, with 16 bases in between. This CDR3 comprises 13 residues. The sequencing used PBMCs from blood, collected 14 to 15 days before vaccination. This TCR came from a man aged 50 to 60 who received an inactivated influenza vaccine. V and J are TRBV20-1 and TRBJ2-1; tentatively, D is TRBD2 (6 bases). The CDR3 nucleotides are TGCAGTGCTGTCCGCGGGGCCGGGGATGAGCAGTTCTTC. This translates into CSAVRGAGDEQFF.